This T cell receptor beta chain derives from a study of beta chain features in type 1 diabetes. General study results and limits: Equally in patients and controls, shorter templates might have been favored by PCR. Moderate yet significant TCRB CDR3 shortening was seen in Type 1 diabetes patients in all four CD4+ subsets.

Comment on this clone: Antigen specificity is unknown.

In total, each donor contributed a single heparinised blood draw that averaged around 120 mL. Markers CD45RO/CCR7/CD25/CD127/CD95/CD27 served to sort CD4+ naive, central memory, regulatory and stem cell-like memory cells. Trimming cost V 5 bases and J 7 bases, with 15 bases left between them. The CDR3 sequence is 14 residues long. Per germline, CDR1 SGHVS and CDR2 FQNEAQ. Expressed TCRB transcripts got sequenced, as all isolated RNA was reverse transcribed. Clones were read by immunoSEQ multiplex PCR, and TCRdb kept only the in-frame ones, dropping some. The sample lists about 900,000 clones, roughly 17% seen once, with roughly 0.025% in the top ten.

Input material: naive CD4+ T cells from blood. This rearrangement joins TRBV7-8 to TRBJ2-1; D gene ambiguous. This clonotype originated in a young woman in good health. CDR3 region: CASSKPGPWNEQFF. The CDR3 coding sequence is TGTGCCAGCAGCAAGCCGGGCCCCTGGAATGAGCAGTTCTTC.